The clone carrying this TCR beta chain came up a few times. What it binds is unknown. Germline V gene data show CDR1 as ENHRY and CDR2 as SYGVKD. The CDR3 has 14 amino acids. The ends lost 3 bases at V and 7 bases at J; junction bases unmatched: 3. Primers for the PCR totalled 60 Vbeta and 13 Jbeta. This table comes from immunoSEQ multiplex PCR, and its TCRdb copy is limited to in-frame clones, with some not included. The data contain about 110,000 clones, around 62% of them singletons. The data stem from a study of cytomegalovirus exposure and HLA in healthy donors. Study-level results: Sequences of the TCR beta chain were said to predict the HLA-A and HLA-B alleles of most subjects accurately. Researchers reported in a later analysis that a missense DCLRE1C variant was tied to TCR beta V- and J-gene trimming.

The rearrangement uses TRBV10-3 and TRBJ1-5, with 10 bases fitting TRBD1. What was sequenced was PBMCs. This TCR was sampled from a man aged 30 to 45 in good health and CMV-seropositive. The CDR3 spells CAISETTGGQPQHF. CDR3 DNA: TGTGCCATCAGTGAAACGACAGGGGGCCAGCCCCAGCATTTT.